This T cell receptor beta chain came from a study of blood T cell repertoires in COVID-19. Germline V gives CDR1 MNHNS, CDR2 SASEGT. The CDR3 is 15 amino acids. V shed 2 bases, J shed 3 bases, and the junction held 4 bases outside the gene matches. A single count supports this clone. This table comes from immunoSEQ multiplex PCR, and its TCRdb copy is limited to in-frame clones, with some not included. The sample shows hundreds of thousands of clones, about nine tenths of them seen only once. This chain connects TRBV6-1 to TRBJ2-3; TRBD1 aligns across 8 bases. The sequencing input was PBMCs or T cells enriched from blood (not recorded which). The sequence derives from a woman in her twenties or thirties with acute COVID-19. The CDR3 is CASSEHGQGTDTQYF. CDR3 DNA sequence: TGTGCCAGCAGTGAACATGGACAGGGTACAGATACGCAGTATTTT.